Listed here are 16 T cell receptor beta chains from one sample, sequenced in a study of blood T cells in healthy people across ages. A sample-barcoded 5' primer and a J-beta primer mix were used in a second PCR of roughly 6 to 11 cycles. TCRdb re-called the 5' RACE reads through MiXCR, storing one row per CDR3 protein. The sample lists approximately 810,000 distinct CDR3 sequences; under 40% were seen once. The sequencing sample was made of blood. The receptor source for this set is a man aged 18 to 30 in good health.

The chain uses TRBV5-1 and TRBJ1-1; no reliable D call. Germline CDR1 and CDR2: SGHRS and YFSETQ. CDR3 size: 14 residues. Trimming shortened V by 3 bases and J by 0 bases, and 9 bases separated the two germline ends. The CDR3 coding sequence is TGCGCCAGCAGCTCTGGCTACATGAACACTGAAGCTTTCTTT. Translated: CASSSGYMNTEAFF.

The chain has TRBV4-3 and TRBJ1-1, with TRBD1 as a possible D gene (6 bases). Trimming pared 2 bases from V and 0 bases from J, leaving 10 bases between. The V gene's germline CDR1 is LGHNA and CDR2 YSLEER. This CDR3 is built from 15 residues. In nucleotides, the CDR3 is TGCGCCAGCAGCCAATCGGGACACCTGAACACTGAAGCTTTCTTT. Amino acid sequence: CASSQSGHLNTEAFF.

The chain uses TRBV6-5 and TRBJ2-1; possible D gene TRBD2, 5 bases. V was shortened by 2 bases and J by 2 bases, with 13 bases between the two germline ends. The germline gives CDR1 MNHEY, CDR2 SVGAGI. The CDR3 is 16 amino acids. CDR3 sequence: CASSYDPGIPYNEQFF. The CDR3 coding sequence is TGTGCCAGCAGTTACGATCCGGGAATACCCTACAATGAGCAGTTCTTC.

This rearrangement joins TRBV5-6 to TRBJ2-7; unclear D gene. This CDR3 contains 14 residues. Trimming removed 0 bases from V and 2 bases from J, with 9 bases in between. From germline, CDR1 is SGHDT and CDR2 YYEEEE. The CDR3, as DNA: TGTGCCAGCAGCTTGGTAGGAGAACCCTACGAGCAGTACTTC. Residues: CASSLVGEPYEQYF.

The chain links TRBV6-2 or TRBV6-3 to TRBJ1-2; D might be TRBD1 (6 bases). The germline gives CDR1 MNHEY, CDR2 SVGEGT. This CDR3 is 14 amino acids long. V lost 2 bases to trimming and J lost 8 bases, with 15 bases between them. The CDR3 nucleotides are TGTGCCAGCAGTTACGGGGGCGAACCCCTCGGCTACACCTTC. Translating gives CASSYGGEPLGYTF.

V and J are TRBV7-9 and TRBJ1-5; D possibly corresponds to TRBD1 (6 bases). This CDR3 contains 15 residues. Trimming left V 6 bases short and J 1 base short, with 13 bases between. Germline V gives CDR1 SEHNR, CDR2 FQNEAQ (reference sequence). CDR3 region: CASSRAGASNQPQHF. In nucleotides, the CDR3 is TGTGCCAGCAGTAGAGCAGGGGCGAGCAATCAGCCCCAGCATTTT.

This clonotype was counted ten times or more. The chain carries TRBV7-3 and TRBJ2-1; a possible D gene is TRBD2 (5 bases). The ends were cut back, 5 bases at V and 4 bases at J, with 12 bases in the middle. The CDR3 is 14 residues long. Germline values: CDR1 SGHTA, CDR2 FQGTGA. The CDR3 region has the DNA TGTGCCAGCAGCGCCGCCGGGGAATACAATGAGCAGTTCTTC. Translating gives CASSAAGEYNEQFF.

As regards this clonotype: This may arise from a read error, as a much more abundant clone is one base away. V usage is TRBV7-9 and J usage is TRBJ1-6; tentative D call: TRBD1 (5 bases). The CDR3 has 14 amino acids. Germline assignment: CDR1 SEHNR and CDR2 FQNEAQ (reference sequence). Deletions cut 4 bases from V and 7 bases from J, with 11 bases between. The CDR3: CASSCGRDNSPLHF. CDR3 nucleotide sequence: TGTGCCAGCAGCTGCGGCAGGGACAATTCACCCCTCCACTTT.

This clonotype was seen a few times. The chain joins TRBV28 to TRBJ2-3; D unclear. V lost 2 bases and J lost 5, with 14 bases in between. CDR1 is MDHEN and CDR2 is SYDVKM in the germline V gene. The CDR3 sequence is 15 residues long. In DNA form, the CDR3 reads TGTGCCAGCAGTTTACCACATGGCAACGGAGATACGCAGTATTTT. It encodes CASSLPHGNGDTQYF.

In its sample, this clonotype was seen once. This chain's CDR3 is CASSEGVDQPQHF. The CDR3 region has the DNA TGTGCCAGCAGTGAGGGGGTCGATCAGCCCCAGCATTTT. V is TRBV2 and J is TRBJ1-5, with TRBD1 as a possible D gene (5 bases). The V gene lost 3 bases and the J gene lost 5 bases, with 8 bases spanning the gap. This CDR3 has 13 residues. Per germline, CDR1 SNHLY and CDR2 FYNNEI. The full variable domain, its missing parts supplied by reference TRBV2 and TRBJ1-5, is EPEVTQTPSHQVTQMGQEVILRCVPISNHLYFYWYRQILGQKVEFLVSFYNNEISEKSEIFDDQFSVERPDGSNFTLKIRSTKLEDSAMYFCASSEGVDQPQHFGDGTRLSIL.

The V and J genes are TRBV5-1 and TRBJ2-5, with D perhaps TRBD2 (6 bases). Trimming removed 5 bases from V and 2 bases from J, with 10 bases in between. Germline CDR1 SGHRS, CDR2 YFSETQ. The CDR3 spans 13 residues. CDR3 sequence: CASSWGTQETQYF. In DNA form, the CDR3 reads TGCGCCAGCAGTTGGGGGACTCAAGAGACCCAGTACTTC.

CDR3 DNA: TGTGCCATCAGGGCGGACGGGGCCGCTAATGAAAAACTGTTTTTT. This encodes CAIRADGAANEKLFF. The rearrangement uses TRBV10-3 and TRBJ1-4, with TRBD1 as a possible D gene (5 bases). There are 15 residues in the CDR3. V was pared by 6 bases and J by 3 bases, with 14 bases between. Germline CDR1 ENHRY, CDR2 SYGVKD.

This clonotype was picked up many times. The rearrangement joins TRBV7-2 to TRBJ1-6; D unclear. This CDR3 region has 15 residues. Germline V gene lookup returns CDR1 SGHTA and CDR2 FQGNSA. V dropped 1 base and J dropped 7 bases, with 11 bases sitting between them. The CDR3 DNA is TGTGCCAGCAGCTTAGGCGCCCTGGGAAATTCACCCCTCCACTTT. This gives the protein CASSLGALGNSPLHF.

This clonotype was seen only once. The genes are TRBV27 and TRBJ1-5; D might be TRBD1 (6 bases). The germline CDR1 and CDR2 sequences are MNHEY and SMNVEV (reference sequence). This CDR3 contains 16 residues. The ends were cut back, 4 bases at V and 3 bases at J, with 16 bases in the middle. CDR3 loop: CASSSGRDKHNQPQHF. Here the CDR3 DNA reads TGTGCCAGCAGTTCAGGACGGGACAAGCACAATCAGCCCCAGCATTTT.

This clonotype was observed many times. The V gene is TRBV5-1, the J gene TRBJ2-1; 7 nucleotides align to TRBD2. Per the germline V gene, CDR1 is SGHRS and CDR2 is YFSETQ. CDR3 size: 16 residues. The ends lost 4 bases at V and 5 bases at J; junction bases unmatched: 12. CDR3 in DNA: TGCGCCAGCAGCCCCCTAGCGGAAATAACCAACAATGAGCAGTTCTTC. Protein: CASSPLAEITNNEQFF.

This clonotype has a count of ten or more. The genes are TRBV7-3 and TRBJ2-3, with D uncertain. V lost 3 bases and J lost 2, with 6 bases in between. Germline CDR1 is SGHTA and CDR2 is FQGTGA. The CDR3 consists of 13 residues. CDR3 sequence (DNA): TGTGCCAGCAGCTTCGGCAACACAGATACGCAGTATTTT. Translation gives CASSFGNTDTQYF.